This is a list of T cell receptor beta chains from one sample in a study of cytomegalovirus exposure and HLA in healthy donors. The table came from immunoSEQ multiplex PCR; TCRdb's copy has only in-frame clones and leaves some out. Here the sample spans some 150,000 clones, 60% to 85% being singletons. The sample taken for sequencing was PBMCs. The origin of the receptors is a male donor in good health and CMV-seronegative. Both conserved end residues are part of each CDR3. Fields, in order: clone size, J gene, V gene, D gene, CDR3 protein, CDR3 DNA. The D gene is left open where the match is weak. The size of a clone is reported for some rows only, either as once, few or many, or as a class for expanded clones.

abundance: NA
j_gene: TRBJ2-1
v_gene: TRBV29-1
d_gene: NA
CDR3aa: CSVEVGSGYNEQFF
CDR3nt: TGCAGCGTTGAGGTCGGGTCAGGGTACAATGAGCAGTTCTTC

abundance: NA
j_gene: TRBJ1-2
v_gene: TRBV18
d_gene: NA
CDR3aa: CASSPPAGNGYTF
CDR3nt: TGTGCCAGCTCACCACCGGCAGGGAATGGCTACACCTTC

abundance: NA
j_gene: TRBJ1-5
v_gene: TRBV29-1
d_gene: NA
CDR3aa: CSAFDGNQPQHF
CDR3nt: TGCAGCGCCTTCGACGGGAATCAGCCCCAGCATTTT

abundance: few
j_gene: TRBJ1-3
v_gene: TRBV6-6
d_gene: NA
CDR3aa: CASSPDGQHSGNTIYF
CDR3nt: TGTGCCAGCAGCCCCGACGGACAGCACTCTGGAAACACCATATATTTT

abundance: NA
j_gene: TRBJ2-1
v_gene: TRBV6-1
d_gene: TRBD2
CDR3aa: CASSGLAGERHEQFF
CDR3nt: TGTGCCAGCAGTGGACTAGCGGGAGAAAGACATGAGCAGTTCTTC

abundance: NA
j_gene: TRBJ1-1
v_gene: TRBV7-2
d_gene: NA
CDR3aa: CASSLDQVNTEAFF
CDR3nt: TGTGCCAGCAGCTTAGACCAGGTGAACACTGAAGCTTTCTTT

abundance: NA
j_gene: TRBJ2-3
v_gene: TRBV25-1
d_gene: NA
CDR3aa: CASSEFDRYSDTQYF
CDR3nt: TGTGCCAGCAGTGAATTCGACAGGTATTCAGATACGCAGTATTTT

abundance: once
j_gene: TRBJ1-5
v_gene: TRBV5-6
d_gene: NA
CDR3aa: CASTRGGWSNQPQHF
CDR3nt: TGTGCCAGCACCCGCGGAGGGTGGAGCAATCAGCCCCAGCATTTT

abundance: NA
j_gene: TRBJ1-1
v_gene: TRBV6-1
d_gene: TRBD1
CDR3aa: CASSEMQGESEAFF
CDR3nt: TGTGCCAGCAGTGAAATGCAGGGGGAGAGTGAAGCTTTCTTT

abundance: NA
j_gene: TRBJ2-5
v_gene: TRBV7-3
d_gene: TRBD2
CDR3aa: CASSPLAGGLVETQYF
CDR3nt: TGTGCCAGCAGCCCACTAGCGGGGGGGCTCGTAGAGACCCAGTACTTC

abundance: NA
j_gene: TRBJ1-4
v_gene: TRBV27
d_gene: TRBD1
CDR3aa: CASSSGRGDEKLFF
CDR3nt: TGTGCCAGCAGTTCCGGCAGGGGGGATGAAAAACTGTTTTTT

abundance: NA
j_gene: TRBJ1-1
v_gene: TRBV7-9
d_gene: NA
CDR3aa: CASSRVPFVFF
CDR3nt: TGTGCCAGCAGCCGGGTCCCCTTTGTTTTCTTT

abundance: NA
j_gene: TRBJ1-4
v_gene: TRBV5-1
d_gene: NA
CDR3aa: CASSPDEPGEKLFF
CDR3nt: TGCGCCAGCAGCCCGGACGAACCAGGGGAAAAACTGTTTTTT

abundance: NA
j_gene: TRBJ1-2
v_gene: TRBV4-3
d_gene: NA
CDR3aa: CASSQTREAGYGYTF
CDR3nt: TGCGCCAGCAGCCAAACCCGGGAGGCGGGGTATGGCTACACCTTC

abundance: NA
j_gene: TRBJ2-2
v_gene: TRBV5-1
d_gene: NA
CDR3aa: CASSAAPQGPTGELFF
CDR3nt: TGCGCCAGCAGCGCAGCCCCACAGGGTCCCACCGGGGAGCTGTTTTTT

abundance: NA
j_gene: TRBJ1-2
v_gene: TRBV30
d_gene: TRBD1
CDR3aa: CAWDPGGANYGYTF
CDR3nt: TGTGCCTGGGACCCAGGGGGCGCGAACTATGGCTACACCTTC

abundance: NA
j_gene: TRBJ2-5
v_gene: TRBV18
d_gene: TRBD1
CDR3aa: CASSRPGGLGETQYF
CDR3nt: TGTGCCAGCTCAAGACCAGGGGGCCTTGGGGAGACCCAGTACTTC

abundance: few
j_gene: TRBJ2-2
v_gene: TRBV19
d_gene: TRBD1
CDR3aa: CASSMTGLNTGELFF
CDR3nt: TGTGCCAGTAGTATGACAGGGTTGAACACCGGGGAGCTGTTTTTT

abundance: NA
j_gene: TRBJ2-1
v_gene: TRBV5-1
d_gene: TRBD2
CDR3aa: CASSFLSSGPYNEQFF
CDR3nt: TGCGCCAGCAGCTTTCTGTCTAGCGGGCCTTACAATGAGCAGTTCTTC

abundance: NA
j_gene: TRBJ1-1
v_gene: TRBV7-3
d_gene: TRBD1
CDR3aa: CASSLQGVGTEAFF
CDR3nt: TGTGCCAGCAGCCTACAGGGGGTAGGGACTGAAGCTTTCTTT

abundance: few
j_gene: TRBJ2-7
v_gene: TRBV2
d_gene: TRBD1
CDR3aa: CASRSTGLISYYEQYF
CDR3nt: TGTGCCAGCCGATCGACAGGGCTTATTTCTTACTACGAGCAGTACTTC

abundance: NA
j_gene: TRBJ1-3
v_gene: TRBV6-5
d_gene: TRBD1
CDR3aa: CASSSSTGLNTIYF
CDR3nt: TGTGCCAGCAGTTCCTCGACAGGGTTAAACACCATATATTTT

abundance: NA
j_gene: TRBJ1-1
v_gene: TRBV11-3
d_gene: NA
CDR3aa: CASSLERETEAFF
CDR3nt: TGTGCCAGCAGCTTAGAACGGGAAACTGAAGCTTTCTTT

abundance: few
j_gene: TRBJ1-5
v_gene: TRBV27
d_gene: NA
CDR3aa: CASSYAGGNQPQHF
CDR3nt: TGTGCCAGCAGTTATGCAGGGGGCAATCAGCCCCAGCATTTT

abundance: NA
j_gene: TRBJ2-1
v_gene: TRBV7-4
d_gene: TRBD1
CDR3aa: CASSARQGYHEQFF
CDR3nt: TGTGCCAGCAGCGCGAGACAGGGGTACCATGAGCAGTTCTTC

abundance: NA
j_gene: TRBJ1-2
v_gene: TRBV5-4
d_gene: TRBD1
CDR3aa: CASSWTGTHYGYTF
CDR3nt: TGTGCCAGCAGCTGGACAGGGACCCACTATGGCTACACCTTC

abundance: NA
j_gene: TRBJ2-1
v_gene: TRBV5-6
d_gene: NA
CDR3aa: CASSPVAVQNEQFF
CDR3nt: TGTGCCAGCAGCCCAGTCGCCGTCCAAAATGAGCAGTTCTTC

abundance: NA
j_gene: TRBJ2-5
v_gene: TRBV5-6
d_gene: NA
CDR3aa: CASSFPSIRLGETQYF
CDR3nt: TGTGCCAGCAGCTTTCCCTCCATTCGACTCGGGGAGACCCAGTACTTC

abundance: NA
j_gene: TRBJ1-2
v_gene: TRBV9
d_gene: NA
CDR3aa: CASSRDNNYGYTF
CDR3nt: TGTGCCAGCAGTAGGGACAATAACTATGGCTACACCTTC

abundance: NA
j_gene: TRBJ2-3
v_gene: TRBV19
d_gene: TRBD2
CDR3aa: CASSPPLAVTDTQYF
CDR3nt: TGTGCCAGTAGTCCACCACTAGCGGTCACAGATACGCAGTATTTT

abundance: NA
j_gene: TRBJ2-7
v_gene: TRBV6-1
d_gene: TRBD1
CDR3aa: CASSDTGALYEQYF
CDR3nt: TGTGCCAGCAGTGATACAGGGGCCCTATACGAGCAGTACTTC

abundance: NA
j_gene: TRBJ2-1
v_gene: TRBV27
d_gene: TRBD2
CDR3aa: CASSPGTSGLSPYNEQFF
CDR3nt: TGTGCCAGCAGCCCTGGGACTAGCGGCCTATCCCCCTACAATGAGCAGTTCTTC

abundance: NA
j_gene: TRBJ1-2
v_gene: TRBV2
d_gene: NA
CDR3aa: CASLSNRLVRYGYTF
CDR3nt: TGTGCCAGCCTATCGAACAGGTTGGTACGGTATGGCTACACCTTC

abundance: NA
j_gene: TRBJ2-2
v_gene: TRBV7-2
d_gene: NA
CDR3aa: CASSPGLTNTGELFF
CDR3nt: TGTGCCAGCAGCCCAGGGCTTACGAACACCGGGGAGCTGTTTTTT

abundance: NA
j_gene: TRBJ1-4
v_gene: TRBV2
d_gene: TRBD1
CDR3aa: CASREQGAAEKLFF
CDR3nt: TGTGCCAGCAGAGAACAGGGGGCGGCTGAAAAACTGTTTTTT

abundance: few
j_gene: TRBJ2-5
v_gene: TRBV5-8
d_gene: NA
CDR3aa: CASSLGSSGRETQYF
CDR3nt: TGTGCCAGCAGCTTGGGATCCTCCGGTCGGGAGACCCAGTACTTC

abundance: NA
j_gene: TRBJ2-5
v_gene: TRBV4-1
d_gene: NA
CDR3aa: CASSQLVGGGFQETQYF
CDR3nt: TGCGCCAGCAGCCAACTCGTTGGGGGGGGCTTCCAAGAGACCCAGTACTTC

abundance: NA
j_gene: TRBJ1-2
v_gene: TRBV19
d_gene: NA
CDR3aa: CASSIPTRSTASRGYTF
CDR3nt: TGTGCCAGTAGTATCCCGACCCGTTCGACAGCTTCGAGGGGCTACACCTTC

abundance: NA
j_gene: TRBJ1-2
v_gene: TRBV7-9
d_gene: TRBD1
CDR3aa: CASSLGSGTVYGYTF
CDR3nt: TGTGCCAGCAGCTTGGGCTCCGGGACAGTTTATGGCTACACCTTC

abundance: NA
j_gene: TRBJ2-5
v_gene: TRBV18
d_gene: NA
CDR3aa: CASSPLQGKHQETQYF
CDR3nt: TGTGCCAGCTCACCACTACAGGGAAAACACCAGGAGACCCAGTACTTC

abundance: NA
j_gene: TRBJ1-1
v_gene: TRBV19
d_gene: TRBD1
CDR3aa: CASSRNRDSLLNTEAFF
CDR3nt: TGTGCCAGTAGCAGAAACCGGGACAGCCTTTTGAACACTGAAGCTTTCTTT

abundance: NA
j_gene: TRBJ1-5
v_gene: TRBV5-8
d_gene: TRBD1
CDR3aa: CAGQGQGNLLQHF
CDR3nt: TGTGCCGGTCAAGGACAGGGGAATCTCCTCCAGCATTTT